A selection of T cell receptor beta chains follows, all from one sample in a study of cytomegalovirus exposure and HLA in healthy donors. The repertoire was sequenced with immunoSEQ multiplex PCR; TCRdb's copy has only in-frame clones and lacks some. The table has about 240,000 clones, more than 75% seen once. The sequenced material came from PBMCs. The source is a man between 18 and 35 years old in good health and CMV-seronegative. The CDR3 runs from the conserved cysteine through the conserved F or W. The order of the fields is J gene, clone size, D gene, V gene, CDR3 protein, CDR3 DNA. The D gene is left open where the match is weak. Clone sizes are given selectively: once, few, many, or a class where the clone is expanded.

j_call: TRBJ1-4
clone_size: NA
d_call: NA
v_call: TRBV6-6
cdr3_aa: CASRPPVGGEKLFF
cdr3_nt: TGTGCCAGCCGGCCCCCTGTCGGGGGGGAAAAACTGTTTTTT

j_call: TRBJ2-1
clone_size: NA
d_call: TRBD2
v_call: TRBV9
cdr3_aa: CASTRTSGAYNEQFF
cdr3_nt: TGTGCCAGCACCCGAACTAGCGGGGCCTACAATGAGCAGTTCTTC

j_call: TRBJ1-2
clone_size: once
d_call: TRBD1
v_call: TRBV6-6
cdr3_aa: CASSYSPGTGTGYTF
cdr3_nt: TGTGCCAGCAGTTACAGTCCCGGGACAGGGACCGGCTACACCTTC

j_call: TRBJ1-2
clone_size: NA
d_call: NA
v_call: TRBV18
cdr3_aa: CASSPPSFNYGYTF
cdr3_nt: TGTGCCAGCTCACCCCCTAGTTTTAACTATGGCTACACCTTC

j_call: TRBJ1-6
clone_size: once
d_call: NA
v_call: TRBV4-3
cdr3_aa: CASSQDARESPLHF
cdr3_nt: TGCGCCAGCAGCCAAGACGCCAGGGAATCACCCCTCCACTTT

j_call: TRBJ2-3
clone_size: few
d_call: TRBD2
v_call: TRBV5-1
cdr3_aa: CASSPEGSGSTDTQYF
cdr3_nt: TGCGCCAGCAGCCCGGAGGGTAGCGGGAGCACAGATACGCAGTATTTT

j_call: TRBJ1-6
clone_size: NA
d_call: NA
v_call: TRBV7-6
cdr3_aa: CASSPSLEDYNSPLHF
cdr3_nt: TGTGCCAGCAGCCCAAGCCTCGAAGACTATAATTCACCCCTCCACTTT

j_call: TRBJ2-2
clone_size: NA
d_call: TRBD2
v_call: TRBV27
cdr3_aa: CASSLSGTRRTGELFF
cdr3_nt: TGTGCCAGCAGTTTATCCGGGACTAGGAGAACCGGGGAGCTGTTTTTT

j_call: TRBJ2-5
clone_size: NA
d_call: NA
v_call: TRBV4-2
cdr3_aa: CASSSKTGEQETQYF
cdr3_nt: TGTGCCAGCAGCAGCAAAACGGGGGAACAAGAGACCCAGTACTTC

j_call: TRBJ1-1
clone_size: NA
d_call: TRBD1
v_call: TRBV18
cdr3_aa: CASSPAQGAFEAFF
cdr3_nt: TGTGCCAGCTCACCCGCACAGGGGGCGTTTGAAGCTTTCTTT

j_call: TRBJ1-1
clone_size: NA
d_call: NA
v_call: TRBV14
cdr3_aa: CASSQGRVRRVEAFF
cdr3_nt: TGTGCCAGCAGCCAAGGACGGGTAAGGAGGGTTGAAGCTTTCTTT

j_call: TRBJ2-2
clone_size: NA
d_call: NA
v_call: TRBV4-3
cdr3_aa: CASSPTWGLSPTGELFF
cdr3_nt: TGCGCCAGCAGCCCGACTTGGGGCCTTTCTCCCACCGGGGAGCTGTTTTTT

j_call: TRBJ2-7
clone_size: NA
d_call: NA
v_call: TRBV27
cdr3_aa: CASSIKGQLYEQYF
cdr3_nt: TGTGCCAGCAGCATCAAAGGACAGCTCTACGAGCAGTACTTC

j_call: TRBJ2-7
clone_size: NA
d_call: NA
v_call: TRBV19
cdr3_aa: CASSMVQAPYEQYF
cdr3_nt: TGTGCCAGTAGTATGGTACAGGCCCCCTACGAGCAGTACTTC

j_call: TRBJ2-3
clone_size: NA
d_call: NA
v_call: TRBV10-3
cdr3_aa: CAISDGGEGTDTQYF
cdr3_nt: TGTGCCATCAGTGACGGAGGGGAGGGCACAGATACGCAGTATTTT

j_call: TRBJ1-1
clone_size: NA
d_call: NA
v_call: TRBV5-1
cdr3_aa: CASSPGGGGLDTEAFF
cdr3_nt: TGCGCCAGCAGCCCTGGCGGGGGGGGTTTGGACACTGAAGCTTTCTTT

j_call: TRBJ2-7
clone_size: NA
d_call: NA
v_call: TRBV6-5
cdr3_aa: CASTNTAEASYEQYF
cdr3_nt: TGTGCCAGCACCAACACGGCAGAGGCCTCCTACGAGCAGTACTTC

j_call: TRBJ2-1
clone_size: NA
d_call: TRBD1
v_call: TRBV5-4
cdr3_aa: CASSGTGDASYNEQFF
cdr3_nt: TGTGCCAGCAGCGGGACAGGGGATGCGTCCTACAATGAGCAGTTCTTC

j_call: TRBJ1-6
clone_size: NA
d_call: NA
v_call: TRBV6-1
cdr3_aa: CASTVSSLGQSPLHF
cdr3_nt: TGTGCCAGCACTGTTTCTTCCCTGGGGCAATCACCCCTCCACTTT

j_call: TRBJ1-4
clone_size: once
d_call: NA
v_call: TRBV5-1
cdr3_aa: CASSRAGTTPTGDKLFF
cdr3_nt: TGCGCCAGCAGCCGAGCCGGGACAACCCCGACCGGTGACAAACTGTTTTTT

j_call: TRBJ1-4
clone_size: NA
d_call: TRBD1
v_call: TRBV5-1
cdr3_aa: CASRPGTGQEKLFF
cdr3_nt: TGCGCCAGCCGCCCCGGGACAGGGCAAGAAAAACTGTTTTTT

j_call: TRBJ2-7
clone_size: NA
d_call: TRBD2
v_call: TRBV10-3
cdr3_aa: CAISSGLAASYEQYF
cdr3_nt: TGTGCCATCAGTTCGGGACTAGCGGCGTCCTACGAGCAGTACTTC

j_call: TRBJ1-6
clone_size: few
d_call: NA
v_call: TRBV4-3
cdr3_aa: CASSQDAGSSPLHF
cdr3_nt: TGCGCCAGCAGCCAAGACGCGGGTAGTTCACCCCTCCACTTT

j_call: TRBJ1-1
clone_size: NA
d_call: NA
v_call: TRBV12-5
cdr3_aa: CASVQDNRGEAFF
cdr3_nt: TGTGCTAGTGTACAAGATAATCGGGGGGAAGCTTTCTTT

j_call: TRBJ1-4
clone_size: few
d_call: TRBD1
v_call: TRBV5-1
cdr3_aa: CASSLRGQRNEKLFF
cdr3_nt: TGCGCCAGCAGCCTCCGGGGACAGCGCAATGAAAAACTGTTTTTT